The T cell receptor (beta chain) described here comes from a study of T-cell reconstitution after alpha-beta-depleted transplantation in children. Points from the study as a whole: T cells produced anew were the main source of T-cell counts and diversity one year after transplant. As was reported, about two months after transplant, alpha-beta T cells came from several hundred expanded graft clones. Some patients owed their high day-60 TCRbeta diversity to surviving recipient T cells and thymic progenitors.

The V end lost 2 bases, the J end lost 0 bases, and 11 bases lay between the germline ends. CDR3 length: 16 amino acids. Germline CDR1 and CDR2: SNHLY and FYNNEI. A library of TCRbeta sequences, prepared with unique molecular identifiers, was generated. TCRdb ran MiXCR on the PCR reads and lists one entry per CDR3 protein. The sample lists about 300,000 distinct CDR3 sequences, around 10% occurring once. In its sample, this clonotype was seen many times. The antigen is unknown. The chain uses TRBV2 and TRBJ2-4, with a weak D call TRBD2 (5 bases). The sample consisted of PBMCs, taken before TCRalphabeta/CD19-depleted stem cell transplant. The sequence came from a boy less than two years old with acute myeloid leukemia, due to receive a stem cell transplant. CDR3 in DNA: TGTGCCAGCAGTGAAATCGGGGAGATAGCCAAAAACATTCAGTACTTC. This translates into CASSEIGEIAKNIQYF.